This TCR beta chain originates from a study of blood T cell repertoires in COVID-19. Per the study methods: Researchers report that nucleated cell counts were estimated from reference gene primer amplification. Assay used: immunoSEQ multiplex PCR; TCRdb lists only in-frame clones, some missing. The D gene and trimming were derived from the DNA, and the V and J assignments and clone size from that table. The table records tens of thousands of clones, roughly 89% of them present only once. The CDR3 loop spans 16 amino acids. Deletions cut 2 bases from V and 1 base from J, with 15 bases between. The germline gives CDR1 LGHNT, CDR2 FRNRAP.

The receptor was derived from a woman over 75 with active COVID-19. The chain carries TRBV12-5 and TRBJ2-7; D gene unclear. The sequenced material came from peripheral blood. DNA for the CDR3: TGTGCTAGTGGTTTGTTTACATCCTCTAGATCCTACGAGCAGTACTTC. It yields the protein CASGLFTSSRSYEQYF.